This TCR beta chain was identified during a study of shared clonotypes between healthy human individuals. Clones were read by immunoSEQ multiplex PCR, and TCRdb kept only the in-frame ones, dropping some. The sample gives 700,000 to 950,000 clones, about 96% of which show up once; roughly 0.23% is in the top ten. CD45RO-negative, CCR7-selected cells formed the naive CD8 fraction, which excluded terminally differentiated effector memory CD45RA+ cells. V was clipped by 4 bases and J by 2 bases, with 13 bases between them. Germline CDR1 is SGHNT and CDR2 is YYREEE (reference sequence). The CDR3 extends over 14 amino acids.

The gene calls are TRBV5-4 and TRBJ2-7; perhaps TRBD1 as D (6 bases). The origin of this receptor is a young man in good health. Source material: naive CD8+ T cells sorted from blood. The CDR3 DNA reads TGTGCCAGCAGCCTACCGGACAGAACCTACGAGCAGTACTTC. It encodes CASSLPDRTYEQYF.